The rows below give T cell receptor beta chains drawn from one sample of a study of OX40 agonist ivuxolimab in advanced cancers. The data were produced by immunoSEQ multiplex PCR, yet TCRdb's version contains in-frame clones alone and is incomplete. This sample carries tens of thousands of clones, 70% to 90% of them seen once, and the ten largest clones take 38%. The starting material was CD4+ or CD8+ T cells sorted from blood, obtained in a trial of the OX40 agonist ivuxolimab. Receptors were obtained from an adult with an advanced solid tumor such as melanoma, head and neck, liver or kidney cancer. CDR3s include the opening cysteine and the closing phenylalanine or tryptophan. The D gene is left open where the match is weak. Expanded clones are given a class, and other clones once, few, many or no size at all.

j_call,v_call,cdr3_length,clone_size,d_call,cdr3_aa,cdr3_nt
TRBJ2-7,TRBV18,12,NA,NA,CATSGDMDEQYF,TGTGCCACATCAGGGGACATGGACGAGCAGTACTTC
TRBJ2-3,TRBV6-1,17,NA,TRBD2,CASSEARGGFTADTQYF,TGTGCCAGCAGTGAAGCGCGGGGAGGGTTCACGGCAGATACGCAGTATTTT
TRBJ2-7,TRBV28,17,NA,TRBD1,CASSRLTSGTGGYEQYF,TGTGCCAGCAGTCGTCTTACCTCCGGGACAGGGGGCTACGAGCAGTACTTC
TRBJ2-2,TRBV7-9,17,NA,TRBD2,CASSGDKTSGYTGELFF,TGTGCCAGCAGCGGAGACAAGACTAGCGGGTACACCGGGGAGCTGTTTTTT
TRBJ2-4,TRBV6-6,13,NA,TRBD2,CASKGLAENIQYF,TGTGCCAGCAAGGGACTAGCGGAAAACATTCAGTACTTC
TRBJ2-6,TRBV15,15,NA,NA,CAAALRGTGANVLTF,TGTGCCGCCGCGTTACGGGGGACTGGGGCCAACGTCCTGACTTTC
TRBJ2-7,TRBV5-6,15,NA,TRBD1,CASSLNGQGLYEQYF,TGTGCCAGCAGCTTGAACGGACAGGGCCTTTACGAGCAGTACTTC
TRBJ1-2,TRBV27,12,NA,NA,CASSLSGYGYTF,TGTGCCAGCAGTTTATCAGGCTATGGCTACACCTTC
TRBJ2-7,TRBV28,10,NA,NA,CASSRLWQYF,TGTGCCAGCAGCCGGTTGTGGCAGTACTTC
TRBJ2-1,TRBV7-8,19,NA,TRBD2,CASSLAVVNSGRRYNEQFF,TGTGCCAGCAGCTTGGCGGTGGTTAATAGCGGGAGGAGGTACAATGAGCAGTTCTTC
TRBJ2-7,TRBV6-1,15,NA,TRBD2,CASSEWEGLADEQYF,TGTGCCAGCAGTGAATGGGAGGGACTTGCTGATGAGCAGTACTTC
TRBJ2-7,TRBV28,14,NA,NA,CASSGHSGIYEQYF,TGTGCCAGCAGCGGACACTCGGGGATCTACGAGCAGTACTTC
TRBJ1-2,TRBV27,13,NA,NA,CASSFGTAYGYTF,TGTGCCAGCAGTTTTGGGACTGCGTATGGCTACACCTTC
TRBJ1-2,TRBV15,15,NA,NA,CATSRDQSGAYGYTF,TGTGCCACCAGCAGGGACCAGTCGGGGGCCTATGGCTACACCTTC
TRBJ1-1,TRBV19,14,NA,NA,CASSIWISNTEAFF,TGTGCCAGTAGTATATGGATCTCGAACACTGAAGCTTTCTTT
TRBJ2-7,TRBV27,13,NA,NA,CASSLSQAYEQYF,TGTGCCAGCAGTTTATCTCAAGCCTACGAGCAGTACTTC
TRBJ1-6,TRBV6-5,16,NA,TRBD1,CASSYYGTGNNSPLHF,TGTGCCAGCAGTTACTACGGGACAGGGAATAATTCACCCCTCCACTTT
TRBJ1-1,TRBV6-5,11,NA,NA,CASSYGGEAFF,TGTGCCAGCAGTTACGGCGGTGAAGCTTTCTTT
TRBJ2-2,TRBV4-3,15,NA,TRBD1,CASPLNRGNTGELFF,TGCGCCAGCCCCTTAAACAGGGGGAACACCGGGGAGCTGTTTTTT
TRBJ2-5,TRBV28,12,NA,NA,CASSLFGVGQYF,TGTGCCAGCAGTTTATTTGGGGTTGGGCAGTACTTC
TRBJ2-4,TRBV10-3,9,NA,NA,CATKNIQYF,TGTGCCACAAAAAACATTCAGTACTTC
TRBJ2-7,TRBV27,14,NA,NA,CASSLSPHNSLQYF,TGTGCCAGCAGTTTATCCCCGCATAATTCGTTGCAGTACTTC
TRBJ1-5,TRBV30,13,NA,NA,CAWSESVNQPQHF,TGTGCCTGGAGTGAAAGTGTAAATCAGCCCCAGCATTTT
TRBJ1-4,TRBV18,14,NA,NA,CASSPGGADEKLFF,TGTGCCAGCTCACCCGGAGGGGCTGATGAAAAACTGTTTTTT
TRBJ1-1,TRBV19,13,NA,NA,CASRRGQNTEAFF,TGTGCCAGTAGACGGGGCCAGAACACTGAAGCTTTCTTT
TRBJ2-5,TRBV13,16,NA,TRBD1,CASSTPTDRARKTQYF,TGTGCCAGCAGTACCCCCACAGACAGGGCGCGGAAGACCCAGTACTTC
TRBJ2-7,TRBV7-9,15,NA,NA,CASSAMDSLSYEQYF,TGTGCCAGCAGCGCAATGGACAGCCTATCCTACGAGCAGTACTTC
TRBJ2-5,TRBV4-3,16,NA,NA,CASSQDFGSGAETQYF,TGCGCCAGCAGCCAAGATTTCGGGAGTGGGGCAGAGACCCAGTACTTC
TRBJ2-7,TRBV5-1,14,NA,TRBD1,CASSLVGQAYEQYF,TGCGCCAGCAGCTTGGTCGGACAGGCCTACGAGCAGTACTTC
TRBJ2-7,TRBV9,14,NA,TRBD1,CASSPGTGEDEQYF,TGTGCCAGCAGCCCTGGGACAGGGGAGGACGAGCAGTACTTC
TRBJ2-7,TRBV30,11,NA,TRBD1,CAWSDTGAKYF,TGTGCCTGGAGTGATACAGGGGCGAAGTACTTC
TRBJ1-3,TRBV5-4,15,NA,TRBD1,CASSLRGLAGNTIYF,TGTGCCAGCAGCCTCAGGGGGCTAGCTGGAAACACCATATATTTT
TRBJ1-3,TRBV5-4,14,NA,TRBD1,CASSYRGLGNTIYF,TGTGCCAGCAGTTACAGGGGGCTCGGAAACACCATATATTTT
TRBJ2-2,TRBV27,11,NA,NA,CASSHTGELFF,TGTGCCAGCAGCCACACCGGGGAGCTGTTTTTT
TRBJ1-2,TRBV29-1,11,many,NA,CSVPQMGDYTF,TGCAGCGTCCCCCAAATGGGGGACTACACCTTC
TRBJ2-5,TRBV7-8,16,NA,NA,CASSLGYSGVEETQYF,TGTGCCAGCAGCTTAGGTTACTCGGGAGTGGAGGAGACCCAGTACTTC
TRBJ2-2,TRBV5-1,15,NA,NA,CASSLPVGDTGELFF,TGCGCCAGCAGCCTGCCTGTCGGGGACACCGGGGAGCTGTTTTTT
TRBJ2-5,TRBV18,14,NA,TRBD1,CASSFGQGQETQYF,TGTGCCAGCTCATTTGGACAGGGACAAGAGACCCAGTACTTC
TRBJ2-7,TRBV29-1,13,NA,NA,CSASVSIPGEQYF,TGCAGCGCTTCCGTCTCCATACCTGGGGAGCAGTACTTC
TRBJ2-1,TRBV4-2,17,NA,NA,CASSQDTIASSGNEQFF,TGTGCCAGCAGCCAAGATACGATAGCTAGTTCTGGGAATGAGCAGTTCTTC
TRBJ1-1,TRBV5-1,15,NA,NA,CASSLALNMNTEAFF,TGCGCCAGCAGCTTGGCCCTGAATATGAACACTGAAGCTTTCTTT
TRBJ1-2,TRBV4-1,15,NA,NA,CASSHLDGSNYGYTF,TGCGCCAGCAGCCACCTCGACGGATCTAACTATGGCTACACCTTC
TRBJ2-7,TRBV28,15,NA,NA,CASSQTGTSSYEQYF,TGTGCCAGCAGTCAGACAGGAACAAGCTCCTACGAGCAGTACTTC
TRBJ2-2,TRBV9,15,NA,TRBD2,CASSAGGGNTGELFF,TGTGCCAGCAGCGCGGGAGGGGGGAACACCGGGGAGCTGTTTTTT
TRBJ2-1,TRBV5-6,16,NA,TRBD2,CASSLGLLAVYNEQFF,TGTGCCAGCAGCTTGGGGTTACTAGCGGTATACAATGAGCAGTTCTTC
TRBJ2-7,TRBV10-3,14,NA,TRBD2,CAISELAGVYEQYF,TGTGCCATCAGTGAACTAGCGGGAGTTTACGAGCAGTACTTC
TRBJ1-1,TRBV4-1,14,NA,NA,CASSQGWRNTEAFF,TGCGCCAGCAGCCAAGGATGGAGAAACACTGAAGCTTTCTTT
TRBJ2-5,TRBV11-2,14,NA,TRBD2,CASSPGRAGETQYF,TGTGCCAGCAGCCCCGGGAGGGCCGGAGAGACCCAGTACTTC
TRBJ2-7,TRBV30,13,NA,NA,CAWSSGARDEQYF,TGTGCCTGGAGTTCAGGGGCCAGGGACGAGCAGTACTTC
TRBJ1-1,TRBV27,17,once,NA,CASSLFPVADGNTEAFF,TGTGCCAGCAGTTTATTCCCAGTGGCGGATGGGAACACTGAAGCTTTCTTT
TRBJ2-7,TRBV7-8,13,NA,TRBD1,CASRRDSSYEQYF,TGTGCCAGCAGGAGGGACAGCAGCTACGAGCAGTACTTC
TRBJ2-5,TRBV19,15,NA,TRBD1,CASSTLDRGQETQYF,TGTGCCAGTAGTACACTGGACAGGGGGCAGGAGACCCAGTACTTC
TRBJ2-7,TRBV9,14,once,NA,CASSPEARLYEQYF,TGTGCCAGCAGCCCCGAGGCCAGGCTCTACGAGCAGTACTTC
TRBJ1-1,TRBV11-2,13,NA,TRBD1,CASSLRQGTEAFF,TGTGCCAGCAGCTTAAGACAGGGCACTGAAGCTTTCTTT